These T cell receptor beta chains were read from a single sample in a study of blood T cell repertoires in COVID-19. Only in-frame clones appear in the TCRdb table, and some are missing; sequencing was by immunoSEQ multiplex PCR. Of more than 300,000 clones listed, approximately 90% are singletons. The sequenced material came from PBMCs or T cells enriched from blood (not recorded which). The source of these receptors is a woman between 40 and 50 years old who had been exposed to COVID-19. Both conserved end residues are part of each CDR3. A D gene is named only where the DNA matches it firmly. Where a row states a size, it is once, few, many or the class of an expanded clone; other rows omit it.

.,TRBJ1-4,14,.,TRBV24-1,CATSDGLSPMKLFF,TGTGCCACCAGTGATGGCCTTTCCCCCATGAAACTGTTTTTT
few,TRBJ2-5,15,TRBD2,TRBV15,CATSRGTSGEETQYF,TGTGCCACCAGCAGAGGGACCAGCGGGGAGGAGACCCAGTACTTC
.,TRBJ2-5,14,.,TRBV25-1,CASSEYKGQETQYF,TGTGCCAGCAGTGAATATAAGGGGCAAGAGACCCAGTACTTC
.,TRBJ2-7,17,.,TRBV9,CASSVEGGADFTYEQYF,TGTGCCAGCAGCGTAGAAGGGGGAGCGGACTTTACCTACGAGCAGTACTTC
.,TRBJ1-3,17,TRBD1,TRBV10-3,CAISDSIGTGNGNTIYF,TGTGCCATCAGTGATTCCATCGGGACAGGGAATGGAAACACCATATATTTT
.,TRBJ1-2,11,.,TRBV6-5,CASSRDNGYTF,TGTGCCAGCAGTCGGGATAATGGCTACACCTTC
once,TRBJ2-1,14,TRBD2,TRBV29-1,CSGKGTSRYNEQFF,TGCAGCGGGAAGGGGACTAGTCGATACAATGAGCAGTTCTTC
.,TRBJ1-2,15,TRBD1,TRBV7-8,CASSLETGRSYGYTF,TGTGCCAGCAGCTTAGAGACAGGGAGATCCTATGGCTACACCTTC
.,TRBJ2-2,16,TRBD2,TRBV19,CASSIRGLIRAGELFF,TGTGCCAGTAGTATCCGGGGACTAATAAGGGCCGGGGAGCTGTTTTTT
.,TRBJ2-7,16,TRBD1,TRBV5-6,CASSPDPGQRIYEQYF,TGTGCCAGCAGCCCGGACCCGGGACAGCGAATCTACGAGCAGTACTTC
few,TRBJ2-1,17,TRBD2,TRBV7-2,CASSTTGTSGRSNEQFF,TGTGCCAGCAGCACAACCGGGACTAGCGGGAGAAGCAATGAGCAGTTCTTC
.,TRBJ1-3,17,TRBD1,TRBV19,CASTRPGTGKSGNTIYF,TGTGCCAGTACTCGTCCCGGGACAGGGAAGTCTGGAAACACCATATATTTT
once,TRBJ1-2,14,TRBD1,TRBV30,CAWITPTGVFGYTF,TGTGCCTGGATTACCCCAACAGGGGTGTTTGGCTACACCTTC
.,TRBJ1-2,15,.,TRBV7-2,CASSLTTGGGYGYTF,TGTGCCAGCAGCTTAACTACAGGCGGCGGCTATGGCTACACCTTC
.,TRBJ2-3,15,.,TRBV29-1,CSVRLSSWSPDTQYF,TGCAGCGTCAGGTTGAGCTCGTGGTCTCCAGATACGCAGTATTTT